Following are 16 T cell receptor beta chains from one sample sequenced in a study of radiation and T cells in renal cell carcinoma (dated by TCRdb to the early 2020s). Read against the paper, the sample's time point label means: blood 2 weeks post-SBRT. The sample's treatment or condition label is to be understood as: 15 Gy SBRT to primary tumor, nephrectomy 4 weeks later. The library relied on the immunoSEQ multiplex PCR assay. TCRdb obtained this table from immuneACCESS and retained in-frame rearrangements with V and J assigned. These tables miss some clones; where compared with another copy, unresolved V genes account for less than half of the shortfall, and the remainder is unexplained. Here the sample has about 130,000 clones; 88% occur a single time. The ten top clones hold 5.8% of the sample. Sequences were derived from blood, sampled from a patient whose treatment included radiotherapy and nephrectomy. The origin of the receptors is a woman in her 70s with renal cell carcinoma.

The chain joins TRBV18 to TRBJ1-3; maybe TRBD1 (6 bases). V was cut by 2 bases and J by 8 bases, with 13 bases left in between. CDR1 and CDR2 (germline): KGHSH, LQKENI. CDR3 length: 14 residues. The CDR3 loop reads CASSPSGGADTIYF. CDR3 coding DNA: TGTGCCAGCTCACCATCGGGGGGCGCGGACACCATATATTTT.

This clone was picked up a small number of times. The chain uses TRBV6-5 and TRBJ1-1; a possible D gene is TRBD1 (5 bases). This CDR3 region has 14 residues. Germline CDR1 is MNHEY and CDR2 is SVGAGI. V lost 6 bases to trimming and J lost 0 bases, with 11 bases between them. In DNA form, the CDR3 reads TGTGCCAGCAGCCTCGGACACCTGAACACTGAAGCTTTCTTT. Translating it yields CASSLGHLNTEAFF.

This clone was counted only a few times. CDR3: CASSPPGGPYGYTF. The CDR3 bases are TGTGCCAGCAGCCCACCGGGGGGGCCCTATGGCTACACCTTC. This rearrangement joins TRBV7-9 to TRBJ1-2, with a tentative D call TRBD1 (6 bases). V lost 5 bases and J lost 4, with 14 bases in between. Germline assignment: CDR1 SEHNR and CDR2 FQNEAQ (reference sequence). CDR3 length: 14 amino acids.

J is TRBJ1-4 and V is TRBV19, with D possibly TRBD1 on 6 matching bases. The CDR3 loop spans 14 amino acids. Trimming pared 7 bases from V and 10 bases from J, leaving 19 bases between. Per germline, CDR1 LNHDA and CDR2 SQIVND (reference sequence). CDR3 nucleotide sequence: TGTGCCAGTATCCGACGGAGGGGGGGTGTAAAACTGTTTTTT. It specifies CASIRRRGGVKLFF.

For the CDR3, the DNA is TGCGCCAGCAGCCAAGAGGGGGGGTACAATCAGCCCCAGCATTTT. It is translated as CASSQEGGYNQPQHF. This chain joins TRBV4-3 and TRBJ1-5, with D possibly matching TRBD1 (5 bases). Germline V CDR1 and CDR2: LGHNA, YSLEER. The ends were cut back, 0 bases at V and 3 bases at J, with 9 bases in the middle. This CDR3 is built from 15 residues.

A few counts support this clone. The V and J genes are TRBV2 and TRBJ1-3; D is unclear. CDR1 is SNHLY and CDR2 is FYNNEI in the germline V gene. The CDR3 loop spans 15 amino acids. Trimming removed 5 bases at V and 0 bases at J, with 11 bases between. In nucleotides, the CDR3 is TGTGCCAGCAGTTCAGGACGGAGCTCTGGAAACACCATATATTTT. Translating gives CASSSGRSSGNTIYF.

J is TRBJ1-5 and V is TRBV7-2; TRBD1 matches 7 bases. This CDR3 is built from 14 residues. With 5 bases clipped from V and 4 bases from J, the junction kept 5 bases outside the gene matches. Germline assignment: CDR1 SGHTA and CDR2 FQGNSA. The CDR3 DNA reads TGTGCCAGCAGCGGACGACAGGGTAATCAGCCCCAGCATTTT. Translating it yields CASSGRQGNQPQHF.

V is TRBV25-1 and J is TRBJ1-6; D gene unclear. The CDR3 has 14 amino acids. Trimming took 6 bases from V and 6 from J, leaving 12 bases between them. Germline CDR1 and CDR2: MGHDK and SYGVNS. The CDR3 nucleotides are TGTGCCAGCAGAGGCCCAGGCGGTAATTCACCCCTCCACTTT. Its translation: CASRGPGGNSPLHF.

The chain has TRBV28 and TRBJ2-2; the D gene is possibly TRBD1 (5 bases). With 3 bases removed from V and 7 bases from J, the gap between germline ends came to 12 bases. The CDR3 covers 14 residues. Germline V gives CDR1 MDHEN, CDR2 SYDVKM. CDR3 nucleotide sequence: TGTGCCAGCAGTTTCAGCCAGGGCGGCGGGGAGCTGTTTTTT. Translating gives CASSFSQGGGELFF.

The CDR3 region has the DNA TGTGCCAGCAGTTTATCGGACAGGTACGAGCAGTACTTC. Translating gives CASSLSDRYEQYF. The chain joins TRBV28 to TRBJ2-7, with TRBD1 identical over 7 bases. The V gene's germline CDR1 is MDHEN and CDR2 SYDVKM. The CDR3 is made up of 13 amino acids. The J segment lost 4 bases and the V segment lost 1 base, leaving 1 base of the junction unmatched.

The chain has TRBV11-3 and TRBJ2-7; possibly TRBD1 for D (6 bases). This CDR3 comprises 14 residues. Trimming pared 3 bases from V and 2 bases from J, leaving 11 bases between. The germline CDR1 and CDR2 sequences are SGHNT and YENEEA. CDR3 nucleotide sequence: TGTGCCAGCAGCTTGGCACAGGGAGCCTACGAGCAGTACTTC. As protein: CASSLAQGAYEQYF.

The chain employs TRBV19 and TRBJ1-1; no clear D gene. From germline, CDR1 is LNHDA and CDR2 SQIVND (reference sequence). This CDR3 is 13 amino acids long. V dropped 4 bases and J dropped 5 bases, with 11 bases sitting between them. The CDR3 DNA reads as TGTGCCAGTAGTAAGGGCCTGGGGACTGAAGCTTTCTTT. Translated, it gives CASSKGLGTEAFF.

In this sample, this clone turned up once. The chain combines TRBV7-9 with TRBJ2-7, with a tentative D call TRBD2 (7 bases). V was pared by 3 bases and J by 3 bases, with 12 bases between. In germline, CDR1 is SEHNR, CDR2 FQNEAQ (reference sequence). CDR3 size: 14 residues. The CDR3: CASSLLGGVYEQYF. CDR3 bases: TGTGCCAGCAGCTTGTTAGGGGGGGTCTACGAGCAGTACTTC.

The chain joins TRBV27 to TRBJ1-6; 8 nucleotides match TRBD1. V lost 8 bases and J lost 4; bases outside the gene matches: 13. The V gene's germline CDR1 is MNHEY and CDR2 SMNVEV (reference sequence). CDR3 size: 17 residues. CDR3 loop: CASCLRGTGTYNSPLHF. The CDR3 DNA sequence: TGTGCCAGCTGCTTGAGGGGGACAGGAACATATAATTCACCCCTCCACTTT.

This sequence joins TRBV11-2 and TRBJ1-1, with 7 bases aligning to TRBD1. Germline trimming cut 5 bases from V and 0 bases from J; bases unmatched to any gene: 6. This CDR3 is 15 amino acids long. Germline CDR1 reads SGHAT; CDR2 reads FQNNGV. The CDR3 DNA reads TGTGCCAGCAGCCCCTCGACAGGGATGAACACTGAAGCTTTCTTT. Translated: CASSPSTGMNTEAFF.

The chain carries TRBV5-8 and TRBJ1-2, with 9 bases matching TRBD1. Germline V CDR1 and CDR2: SGHTS, YDEGEE. The CDR3 loop spans 18 amino acids. With 4 bases clipped from V and 4 bases from J, the junction kept 17 bases outside the gene matches. The DNA of the CDR3 is TGTGCCAGCAGCACCCGATACAGGGGGCGCGGCGGGGCCTATGGCTACACCTTC. Its protein is CASSTRYRGRGGAYGYTF.